This passage covers 18 T cell receptor beta chains from one sample sequenced in a study of blood T cell repertoires in COVID-19. Repertoires were generated with immunoSEQ multiplex PCR, while TCRdb's copy carries only in-frame clones and drops some. Among 300,000 to 350,000 clones listed, 80% to 90% were seen once. The sample comprised peripheral blood. All receptors derive from a woman in her forties or fifties with COVID-19, enrolled during active disease.

The gene calls are TRBV5-6 and TRBJ2-5; tentative D call: TRBD1 (6 bases). CDR1 SGHDT and CDR2 YYEEEE come from the germline V gene. Trimming pared 0 bases from V and 5 bases from J, leaving 8 bases between. CDR3 length equals 13 residues. The CDR3 spells CASSLAGAETQYF. CDR3 coding DNA: TGTGCCAGCAGCTTGGCAGGGGCGGAGACCCAGTACTTC. The complete variable domain, with remaining parts taken from reference TRBV5-6 and TRBJ2-5, reads DAGVTQSPTHLIKTRGQQVTLRCSPKSGHDTVSWYQQALGQGPQFIFQYYEEEERQRGNFPDRFSGHQFPNYSSELNVNALLLGDSALYLCASSLAGAETQYFGPGTRLLVL.

This sequence joins TRBV2 and TRBJ2-1, with D possibly TRBD2 on 5 matching bases. V lost 6 bases, J lost 3 bases, and 15 bases lay in between. The CDR3 covers 15 residues. Germline V lookup: CDR1 SNHLY, CDR2 FYNNEI. The CDR3 DNA sequence: TGTGCCAGCAGCTACAGCGGTCAAGGCTACAATGAGCAGTTCTTC. Translating it yields CASSYSGQGYNEQFF.

In this sample, this clone turned up once. The chain joins TRBV5-4 to TRBJ1-1; possible D gene TRBD1, 5 bases. This CDR3 contains 14 residues. Germline V CDR1 and CDR2: SGHNT, YYREEE (reference sequence). V was cut by 1 base and J by 1 base, with 8 bases left in between. This chain's CDR3 is CASSLSQGNTEAFF. CDR3 DNA sequence: TGTGCCAGCAGCTTGAGTCAGGGGAACACTGAAGCTTTCTTT.

The chain is built from TRBV30 and TRBJ2-5; tentatively, D is TRBD2 (6 bases). Trimming pared 2 bases from V and 3 bases from J, leaving 13 bases between. The CDR3 runs 14 residues. The germline CDR1 and CDR2 sequences are GTSNPN and SVGIG (reference sequence). The CDR3 DNA sequence: TGTGCCTGGAGTCGGGGGATGACAAAAGAGACCCAGTACTTC. It encodes CAWSRGMTKETQYF.

The chain combines TRBV7-9 with TRBJ1-2; D remains ambiguous. Trimming took 1 base from V and 2 from J, leaving 17 bases between them. CDR3 length: 17 residues. Germline CDR1 and CDR2: SEHNR and FQNEAQ (reference sequence). CDR3 in amino acids: CASSLDWKTETNYGYTF. In DNA form, the CDR3 reads TGTGCCAGCAGCTTAGATTGGAAAACAGAGACAAACTATGGCTACACCTTC.

The chain links TRBV7-9 to TRBJ2-7; D perhaps matches TRBD2 (7 bases). Germline V gene sequence: CDR1 SEHNR, CDR2 FQNEAQ (reference sequence). This CDR3 spans 13 amino acids. V gave up 0 bases and J gave up 7 bases, with 10 bases separating them. The CDR3 coding sequence is TGTGCCAGCAGCTTAGCACAGGGAGGGGAGCAGTACTTC. The encoded protein is CASSLAQGGEQYF.

J is TRBJ2-1 and V is TRBV4-1; TRBD2 agrees at 8 bases. The V and J ends lost 0 bases and 7 bases, in that order; junction bases with no gene match: 8. This CDR3 has 16 residues. Germline values: CDR1 MGHRA, CDR2 YSYEKL. CDR3 loop: CASSQDAAGVKNEQFF. Written as DNA, the CDR3 is TGCGCCAGCAGCCAAGATGCAGCGGGAGTTAAAAATGAGCAGTTCTTC.

The rearrangement links TRBV19 to TRBJ2-3; 8 bases agree with TRBD1. V lost 5 bases and J lost 2; bases outside the gene matches: 6. This CDR3 is built from 15 residues. Germline CDR1 LNHDA, CDR2 SQIVND (reference sequence). This CDR3 reads CASSPDRDPTDTQYF. DNA of the CDR3: TGTGCCAGTAGTCCGGACAGGGACCCCACAGATACGCAGTATTTT.

V usage is TRBV3-1 (or the pseudogene TRBV3-2) and J usage is TRBJ2-5, with 10 bases that match TRBD1. The junction had 8 bases not matched to a gene; V was cut back by 5 bases and J by 5 bases. The CDR3 has 15 amino acids. CDR1 and CDR2 (germline): LGHDT, YNNKEL (reference sequence). The CDR3 spells CASSYGTGDGETQYF. Written as DNA, the CDR3 is TGTGCCAGCAGCTACGGGACAGGGGATGGGGAGACCCAGTACTTC.

The genes are TRBV3-1 (or the pseudogene TRBV3-2) and TRBJ2-7; no definite D call. Trimming pared 0 bases from V and 3 bases from J, leaving 12 bases between. The CDR3 is 15 amino acids. Germline V lookup: CDR1 LGHDT, CDR2 YNNKEL (reference sequence). The CDR3 reads CASSQDPSEYYEQYF. CDR3 bases: TGTGCCAGCAGCCAAGATCCGTCAGAATACTACGAGCAGTACTTC.

A single count supports this clone. The J gene is TRBJ2-7, the V gene TRBV6-5; D remains unclear. V dropped 0 bases and J dropped 3 bases, with 6 bases sitting between them. Per germline, CDR1 MNHEY and CDR2 SVGAGI. This CDR3 comprises 13 residues. In DNA, the CDR3 is TGTGCCAGCAGTTACTCGACGGGCTACGAGCAGTACTTC. It encodes CASSYSTGYEQYF.

CDR3: CAWSAPWTASSYNSPLHF. CDR3 DNA: TGTGCCTGGAGTGCCCCCTGGACAGCTAGCTCCTATAATTCACCCCTCCACTTT. The gene calls are TRBV30 and TRBJ1-6; tentatively, D is TRBD1 (6 bases). The V gene's germline CDR1 is GTSNPN and CDR2 SVGIG (reference sequence). The CDR3 has 18 amino acids. The V end was cut by 1 base, the J end by 0 bases, with 16 bases between.

The chain couples TRBV24-1 to TRBJ1-5, with D perhaps TRBD1 (5 bases). From germline, CDR1 is KGHDR and CDR2 SFDVKD. V was cut by 4 bases and J by 4 bases, with 10 bases left in between. The CDR3 covers 14 residues. Here the CDR3 reads CATSDGGRNQPQHF. The DNA for the CDR3 is TGTGCCACCAGTGACGGGGGACGGAATCAGCCCCAGCATTTT.

The V gene is TRBV5-1, the J gene TRBJ1-5; D is possibly TRBD1 (6 bases). This CDR3 is 14 amino acids long. CDR1 and CDR2 (germline): SGHRS, YFSETQ. Trimming left V 4 bases short and J 5 bases short, with 13 bases between. CDR3 nucleotide sequence: TGCGCCAGCAGCCTCGGGGCAGGGGATCAGCCCCAGCATTTT. It specifies CASSLGAGDQPQHF.

The chain links TRBV7-3 to TRBJ2-2; 9 nucleotides agree with TRBD1. The CDR3 spans 17 residues. Germline V gene sequence: CDR1 SGHTA, CDR2 FQGTGA. V was pared by 4 bases and J by 2 bases, with 8 bases of the junction left unmatched. The CDR3 reads CASSSPRGQGNTGELFF. CDR3 nucleotide sequence: TGTGCCAGCAGCTCCCCTCGGGGACAGGGAAACACCGGGGAGCTGTTTTTT. Variable domain in full (rest from reference TRBV7-3 and TRBJ2-2): GAGVSQTPSNKVTEKGKYVELRCDPISGHTALYWYRQSLGQGPEFLIYFQGTGAADDSGLPNDRFFAVRPEGSVSTLKIQRTERGDSAVYLCASSSPRGQGNTGELFFGEGSRLTVL.

CDR3 nucleotides: TGTGCCATCAGTGACCCTTCCGGGACAGGGTACACCGGGGAGCTGTTTTTT. Its protein is CAISDPSGTGYTGELFF. This chain uses TRBV10-3 with TRBJ2-2; the match to TRBD1 covers 9 bases. The V gene end was trimmed by 3 bases and the J gene end by 3 bases; junction bases not matched to a gene: 8. Germline loops: CDR1 ENHRY, CDR2 SYGVKD. CDR3 length: 17 amino acids.

The chain joins TRBV9 to TRBJ2-3; weak D call: TRBD1 (6 bases). The CDR3 runs 17 residues. Trimming stripped 4 bases from V and 0 bases from J, with 18 bases between. Germline V gives CDR1 SGDLS, CDR2 YYNGEE. CDR3 in amino acids: CASSPPAGQPSTDTQYF. In nucleotides, the CDR3 is TGTGCCAGCAGCCCACCAGCAGGACAGCCCAGCACAGATACGCAGTATTTT. The variable domain in full, completed from reference TRBV9 and TRBJ2-3, reads DSGVTQTPKHLITATGQRVTLRCSPRSGDLSVYWYQQSLDQGLQFLIQYYNGEERAKGNILERFSAQQFPDLHSELNLSSLELGDSALYFCASSPPAGQPSTDTQYFGPGTRLTVL.

The J gene is TRBJ1-1, the V gene TRBV3-1 (or the pseudogene TRBV3-2), with D unclear. The CDR3 is made up of 13 amino acids. Germline V gives CDR1 LGHDT, CDR2 YNNKEL (reference sequence). V shed 4 bases and J shed 6 bases, with 12 bases lying between them. In nucleotides, the CDR3 is TGTGCCAGCAGCCTCCACGGGGTACCTGAAGCTTTCTTT. This translates into CASSLHGVPEAFF.